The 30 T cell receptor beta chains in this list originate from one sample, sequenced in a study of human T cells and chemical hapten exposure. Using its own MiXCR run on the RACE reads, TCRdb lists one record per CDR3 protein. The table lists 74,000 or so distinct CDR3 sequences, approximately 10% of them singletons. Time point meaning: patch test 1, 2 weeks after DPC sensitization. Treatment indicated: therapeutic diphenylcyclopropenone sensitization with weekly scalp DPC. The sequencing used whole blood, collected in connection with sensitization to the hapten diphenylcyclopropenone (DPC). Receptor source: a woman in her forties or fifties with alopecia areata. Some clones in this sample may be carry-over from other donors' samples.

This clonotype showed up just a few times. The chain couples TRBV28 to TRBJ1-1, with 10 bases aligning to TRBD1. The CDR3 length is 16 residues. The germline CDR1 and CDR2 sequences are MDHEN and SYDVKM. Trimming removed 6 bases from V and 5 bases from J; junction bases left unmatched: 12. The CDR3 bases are TGTGCCAGCAGGTCCTCCGGGACAGGGGAAAGGACTGAAGCTTTCTTT. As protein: CASRSSGTGERTEAFF.

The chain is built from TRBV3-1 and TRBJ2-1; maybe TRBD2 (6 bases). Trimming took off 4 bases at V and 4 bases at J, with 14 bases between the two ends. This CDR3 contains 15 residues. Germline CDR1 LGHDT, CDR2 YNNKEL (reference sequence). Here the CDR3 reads CASSRVSSAYNEQFF. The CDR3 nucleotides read TGTGCCAGCAGCCGCGTTTCTAGCGCGTACAATGAGCAGTTCTTC.

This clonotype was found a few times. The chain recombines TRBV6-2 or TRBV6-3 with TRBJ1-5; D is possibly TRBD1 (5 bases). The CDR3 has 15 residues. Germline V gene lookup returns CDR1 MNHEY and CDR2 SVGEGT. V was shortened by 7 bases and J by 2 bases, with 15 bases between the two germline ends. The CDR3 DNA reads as TGTGCCAGCACCATTACCGGGGGTGGCAATCAGCCCCAGCATTTT. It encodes CASTITGGGNQPQHF.

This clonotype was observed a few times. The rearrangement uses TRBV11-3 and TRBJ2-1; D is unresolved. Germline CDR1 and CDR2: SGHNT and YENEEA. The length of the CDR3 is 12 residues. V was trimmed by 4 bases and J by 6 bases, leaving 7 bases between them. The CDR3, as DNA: TGTGCCAGCAGCTCTGGGGTCAATGAGCAGTTCTTC. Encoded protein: CASSSGVNEQFF.

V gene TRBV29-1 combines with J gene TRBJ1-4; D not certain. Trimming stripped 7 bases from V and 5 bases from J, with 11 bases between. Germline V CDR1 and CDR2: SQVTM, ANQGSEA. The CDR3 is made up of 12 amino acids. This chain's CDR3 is CSAKGGNEKLFF. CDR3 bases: TGCAGCGCTAAAGGAGGCAATGAAAAACTGTTTTTT.

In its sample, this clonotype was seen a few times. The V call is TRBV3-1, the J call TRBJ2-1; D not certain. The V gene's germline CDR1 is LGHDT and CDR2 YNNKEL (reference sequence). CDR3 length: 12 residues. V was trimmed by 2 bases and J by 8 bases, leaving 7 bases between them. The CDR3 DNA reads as TGTGCCAGCAGCCAAATAAATCATGAGCAGTTCTTC. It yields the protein CASSQINHEQFF.

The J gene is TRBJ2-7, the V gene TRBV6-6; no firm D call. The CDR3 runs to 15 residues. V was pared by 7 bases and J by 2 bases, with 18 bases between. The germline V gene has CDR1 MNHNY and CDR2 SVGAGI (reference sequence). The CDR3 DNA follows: TGTGCCAGCACTTTATCTTTGGCCGCAGCCTACGAGCAGTACTTC. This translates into CASTLSLAAAYEQYF.

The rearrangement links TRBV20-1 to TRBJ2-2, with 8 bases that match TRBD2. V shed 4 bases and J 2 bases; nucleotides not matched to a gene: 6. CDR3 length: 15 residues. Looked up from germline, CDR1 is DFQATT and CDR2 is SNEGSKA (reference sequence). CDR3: CSAMQRELNTGELFF. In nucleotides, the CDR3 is TGCAGTGCTATGCAGCGGGAGCTAAACACCGGGGAGCTGTTTTTT.

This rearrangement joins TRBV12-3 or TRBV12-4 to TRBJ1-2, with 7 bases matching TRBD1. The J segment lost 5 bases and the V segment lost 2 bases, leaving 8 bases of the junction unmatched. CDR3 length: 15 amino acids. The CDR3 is CASSLTLQGPYGYTF. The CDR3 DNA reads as TGTGCCAGCAGTTTAACCTTACAGGGGCCTTATGGCTACACCTTC.

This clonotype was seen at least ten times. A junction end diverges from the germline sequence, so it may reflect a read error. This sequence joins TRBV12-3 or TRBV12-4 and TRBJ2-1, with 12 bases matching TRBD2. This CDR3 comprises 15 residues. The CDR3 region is CASSLAGGPYNEQFF. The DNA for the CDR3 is TGTGCCAGCAGTCTAGCGGGAGGGCCTTACAATGAGCAGTTCTTC.

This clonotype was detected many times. CDR3 DNA sequence: TGTGCCAGCTCACTACCGGGACAGGGACAGAACACTGAAGCTTTCTTT. As protein: CASSLPGQGQNTEAFF. This sequence joins TRBV18 and TRBJ1-1, with TRBD1 matching 9 bases. V dropped 4 bases and J dropped 1; count of bases not matched to a gene: 7. The germline V gene has CDR1 KGHSH and CDR2 LQKENI. This CDR3 is 16 amino acids long.

The CDR3 region is CSAPREGVQETQYF. In nucleotides, the CDR3 is TGCAGTGCTCCCAGGGAGGGGGTCCAAGAGACCCAGTACTTC. The V gene is TRBV20-1, the J gene TRBJ2-5; perhaps TRBD2 as D (7 bases). This CDR3 contains 14 residues. V shed 5 bases and J shed 1 base, with 14 bases lying between them. Germline lookup yields CDR1 DFQATT and CDR2 SNEGSKA (reference sequence).

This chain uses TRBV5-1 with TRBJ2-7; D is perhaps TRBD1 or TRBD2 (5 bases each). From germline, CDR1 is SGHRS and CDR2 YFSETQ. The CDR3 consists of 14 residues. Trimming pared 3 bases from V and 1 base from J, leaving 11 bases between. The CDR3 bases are TGCGCCAGCAGCTCCCGGGACCTGTCCTACGAGCAGTACTTC. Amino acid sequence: CASSSRDLSYEQYF.

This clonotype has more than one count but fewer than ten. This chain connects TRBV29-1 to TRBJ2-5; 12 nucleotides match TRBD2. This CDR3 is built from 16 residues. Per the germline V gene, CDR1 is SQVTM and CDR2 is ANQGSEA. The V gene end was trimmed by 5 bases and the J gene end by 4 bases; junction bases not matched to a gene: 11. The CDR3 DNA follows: TGCAGCGTTAGTAGTCTAGCGGGAGGGACCCCAGAGACCCAGTACTTC. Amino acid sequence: CSVSSLAGGTPETQYF. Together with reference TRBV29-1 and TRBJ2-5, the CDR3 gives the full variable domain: SAVISQKPSRDICQRGTSLTIQCQVDSQVTMMFWYRQQPGQSLTLIATANQGSEATYESGFVIDKFPISRPNLTFSTLTVSNMSPEDSSIYLCSVSSLAGGTPETQYFGPGTRLLVL.

The CDR3 protein is CSAQLAWGSYEQYF. DNA of the CDR3: TGCAGTGCCCAACTAGCGTGGGGATCCTACGAGCAGTACTTC. The chain employs TRBV20-1 and TRBJ2-7; 7 bases agree with TRBD2. The junction had 9 bases not matched to a gene; V was cut back by 6 bases and J by 1 base. The CDR3 loop spans 14 amino acids. CDR1 is DFQATT and CDR2 is SNEGSKA in the germline V gene (reference sequence).

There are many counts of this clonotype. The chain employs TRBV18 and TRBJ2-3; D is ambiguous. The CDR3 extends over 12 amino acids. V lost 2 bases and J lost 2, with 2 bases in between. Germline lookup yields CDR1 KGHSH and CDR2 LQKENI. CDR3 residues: CASSPFTDTQYF. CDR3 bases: TGTGCCAGCTCACCATTCACAGATACGCAGTATTTT.

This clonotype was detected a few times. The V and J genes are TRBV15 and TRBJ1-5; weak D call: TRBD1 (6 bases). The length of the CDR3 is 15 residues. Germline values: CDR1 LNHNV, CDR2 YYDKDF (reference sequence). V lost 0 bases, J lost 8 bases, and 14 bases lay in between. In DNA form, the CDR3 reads TGTGCCACCAGCAGAGATGGACAGCCGGGAGAGCCCCAGCATTTT. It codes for CATSRDGQPGEPQHF.

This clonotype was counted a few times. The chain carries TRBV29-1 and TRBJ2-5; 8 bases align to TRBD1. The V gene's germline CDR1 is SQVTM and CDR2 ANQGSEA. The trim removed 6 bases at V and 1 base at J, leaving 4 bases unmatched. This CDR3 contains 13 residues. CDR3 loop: CSVETGVQETQYF. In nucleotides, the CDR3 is TGCAGCGTGGAGACAGGGGTCCAAGAGACCCAGTACTTC.

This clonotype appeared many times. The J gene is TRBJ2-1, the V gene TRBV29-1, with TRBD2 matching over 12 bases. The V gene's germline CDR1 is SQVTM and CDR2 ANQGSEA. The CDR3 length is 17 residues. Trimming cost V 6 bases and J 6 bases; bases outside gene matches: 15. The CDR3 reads CSVRGQGSSGRANEQFF. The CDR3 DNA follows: TGCAGCGTCCGGGGACAGGGGTCTAGCGGGAGGGCCAATGAGCAGTTCTTC.

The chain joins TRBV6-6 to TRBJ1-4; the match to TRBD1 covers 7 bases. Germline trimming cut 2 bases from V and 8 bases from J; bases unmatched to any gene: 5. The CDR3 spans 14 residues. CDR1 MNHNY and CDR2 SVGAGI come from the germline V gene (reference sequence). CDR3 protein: CASSYGQGDEKLFF. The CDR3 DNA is TGTGCCAGCAGTTACGGTCAGGGGGACGAAAAACTGTTTTTT.

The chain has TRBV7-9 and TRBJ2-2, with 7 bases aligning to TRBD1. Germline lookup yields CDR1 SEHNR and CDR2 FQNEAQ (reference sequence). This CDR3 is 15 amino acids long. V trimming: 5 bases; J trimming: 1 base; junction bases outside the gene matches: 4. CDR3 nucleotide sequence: TGTGCCAGCAGCCGACAGGGATTGAACACCGGGGAGCTGTTTTTT. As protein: CASSRQGLNTGELFF.

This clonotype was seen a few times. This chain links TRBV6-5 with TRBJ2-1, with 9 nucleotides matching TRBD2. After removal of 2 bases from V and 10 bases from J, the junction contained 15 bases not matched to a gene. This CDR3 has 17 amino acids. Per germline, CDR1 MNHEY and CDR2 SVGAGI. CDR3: CASSYPGGGRASGEQFF. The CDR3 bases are TGTGCCAGCAGTTACCCGGGGGGCGGGAGGGCCTCTGGAGAGCAGTTCTTC.

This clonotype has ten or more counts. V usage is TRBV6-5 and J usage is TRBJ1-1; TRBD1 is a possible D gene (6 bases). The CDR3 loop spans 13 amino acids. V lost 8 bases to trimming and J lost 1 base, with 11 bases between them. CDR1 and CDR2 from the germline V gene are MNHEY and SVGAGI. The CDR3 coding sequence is TGTGCCAGCCAGGGGCCGCCGAACACTGAAGCTTTCTTT. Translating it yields CASQGPPNTEAFF.

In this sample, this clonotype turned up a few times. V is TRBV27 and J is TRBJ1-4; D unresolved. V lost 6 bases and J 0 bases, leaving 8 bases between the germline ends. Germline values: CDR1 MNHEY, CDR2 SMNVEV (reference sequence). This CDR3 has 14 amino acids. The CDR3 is CASRRTTTNEKLFF. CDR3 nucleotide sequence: TGTGCCAGCAGACGAACTACAACTAATGAAAAACTGTTTTTT. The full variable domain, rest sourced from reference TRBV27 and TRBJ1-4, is EAQVTQNPRYLITVTGKKLTVTCSQNMNHEYMSWYRQDPGLGLRQIYYSMNVEVTDKGDVPEGYKVSRKEKRNFPLILESPSPNQTSLYFCASRRTTTNEKLFFGSGTQLSVL.

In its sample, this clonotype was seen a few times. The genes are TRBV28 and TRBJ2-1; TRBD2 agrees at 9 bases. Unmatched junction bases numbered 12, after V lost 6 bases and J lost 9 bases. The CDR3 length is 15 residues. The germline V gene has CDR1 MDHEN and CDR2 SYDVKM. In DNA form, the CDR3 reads TGTGCCAGCAGCTCTGTGGGTAGCGGGAGTGGTGAGCAGTTCTTC. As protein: CASSSVGSGSGEQFF.

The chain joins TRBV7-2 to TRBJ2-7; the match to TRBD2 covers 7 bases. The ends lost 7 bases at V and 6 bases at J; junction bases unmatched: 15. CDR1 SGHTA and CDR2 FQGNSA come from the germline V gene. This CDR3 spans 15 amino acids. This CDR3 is CASMPLGAGSGEQYF. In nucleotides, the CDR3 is TGTGCCAGCATGCCCCTCGGAGCGGGGTCCGGCGAGCAGTACTTC.

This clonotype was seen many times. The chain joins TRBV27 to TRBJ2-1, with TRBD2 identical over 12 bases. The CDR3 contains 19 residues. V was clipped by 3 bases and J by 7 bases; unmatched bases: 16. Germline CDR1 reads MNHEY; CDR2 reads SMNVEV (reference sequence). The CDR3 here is CASSFSLGTTSGRGNEQFF. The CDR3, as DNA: TGTGCCAGCAGTTTTAGTCTAGGTACGACTAGCGGGAGAGGGAATGAGCAGTTCTTC.

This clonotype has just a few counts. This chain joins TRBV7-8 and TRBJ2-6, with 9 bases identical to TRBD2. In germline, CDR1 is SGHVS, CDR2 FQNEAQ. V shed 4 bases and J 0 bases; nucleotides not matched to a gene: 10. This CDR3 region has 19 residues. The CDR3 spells CASSSRTSEFFSGANVLTF. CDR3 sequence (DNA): TGTGCCAGCAGCTCGCGGACTAGCGAGTTCTTCTCTGGGGCCAACGTCCTGACTTTC.

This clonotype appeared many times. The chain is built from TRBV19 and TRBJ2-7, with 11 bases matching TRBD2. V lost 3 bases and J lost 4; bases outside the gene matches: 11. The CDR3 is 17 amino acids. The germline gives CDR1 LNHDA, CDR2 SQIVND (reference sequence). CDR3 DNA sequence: TGTGCCAGTAGTATGGGGGGTAGCGGGAGGGACCGGTACGAGCAGTACTTC. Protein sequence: CASSMGGSGRDRYEQYF. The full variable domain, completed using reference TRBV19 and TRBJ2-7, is DGGITQSPKYLFRKEGQNVTLSCEQNLNHDAMYWYRQDPGQGLRLIYYSQIVNDFQKGDIAEGYSVSREKKESFPLTVTSAQKNPTAFYLCASSMGGSGRDRYEQYFGPGTRLTVT.

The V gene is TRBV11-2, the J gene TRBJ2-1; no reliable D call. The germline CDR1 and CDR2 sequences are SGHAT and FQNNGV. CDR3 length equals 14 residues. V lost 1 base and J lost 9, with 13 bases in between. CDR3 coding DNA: TGTGCCAGCAGCTTAGGTATCACCCGGAGTGAGCAGTTCTTC. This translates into CASSLGITRSEQFF.